A few counts support the clone carrying this T cell receptor beta chain. Antigen unknown. TCRbeta library construction was performed incorporating unique molecular identifiers. Via MiXCR, TCRdb re-called the PCR reads, giving one row per CDR3 protein. Counted here are approximately 430,000 distinct CDR3 sequences, around 16% occurring once; the ten biggest clones make up around 28%. CDR3 size: 12 residues. CDR1 is SQVTM, CDR2 ANQGSEA, per germline. This sample is drawn from a study of T-cell reconstitution after alpha-beta-depleted transplantation in children. Whole-study results and caveats: Alpha-beta T cells about two months after transplant reportedly derived from several hundred expanded graft clones. When one year had passed after transplant, most T-cell counts and diversity came from newly produced T cells. Where some patients showed high TCRbeta diversity at day 60, it came from recipient T cells and thymic progenitors that had survived.

J is TRBJ2-3 and V is TRBV29-1; no clear D. The sequence was obtained from a boy younger than two who had a stem cell transplant for Wiskott-Aldrich syndrome, so the T cells may come from the graft donor. Sequenced here: PBMCs, mostly from graft donor cells, sampled 360 days after TCRalphabeta/CD19-depleted stem cell transplant. CDR3 nucleotides: TGCAGTAAGCGTTGGGACACAGATACGCAGTATTTT. This encodes CSKRWDTDTQYF.